The subject of this entry is one TCR beta chain. Its specificity is not known. Germline CDR1 is LGHNA and CDR2 is YSLEER. The CDR3 has 16 residues. Those CD8+ T cells considered naive were CD45RO-CCR7+CD27+CD95-. This sample stems from a study of CXCR3-negative and CXCR3-positive naive CD8 T cells. About the study: Sequencing gave about 135 million TRB reads overall, about 1.5 +/- 0.3 million per library.

General observations from the study: Hydrophobicity of TRB CDR3s was greater in CXCR3-positive naive cells than in CXCR3-negative naive cells.

With UMI labels, 5' RACE was used to prepare the TRB cDNA libraries. TCRdb re-called the 5' RACE reads and shows each CDR3 protein once, DNA omitted. Its table lists about 150,000 distinct CDR3 sequences. The sample taken for sequencing was naive CXCR3+ CD8+ T cells from blood. Subset described: CD45RO-CCR7+CD27+CD95- naive CD8+ T cells expressing CXCR3 (TNR3+). The receptor's source is a human donor in good health. Some clones in this sample may be carry-over from other donors' samples. The V call is TRBV4-3, the J call TRBJ2-5; TCRdb's assignment of TRBD2 cannot be checked, as there is no DNA. This chain's CDR3 is CASSQDHSGVQETQYF.